This T cell receptor beta chain is from a study of blood T cell repertoires in COVID-19. Study in general: Acute-phase and convalescent COVID-19 samples originated in the United States, Italy and Spain. T cells, B-cell-depleted T cells, or PBMCs supplied cDNA or gDNA.

Participants, roughly 18 to 100 years old, spanned some 23 US areas. The germline V gene has CDR1 WSHSY and CDR2 SAAADI. The J segment lost 4 bases and the V segment lost 4 bases, leaving 3 bases of the junction unmatched. The length of the CDR3 is 14 residues. Per the authors' pipeline: Cell counts per sample came from amplifying reference gene primers. Sequencing was performed with immunoSEQ multiplex PCR; in TCRdb, only in-frame clones are kept and a portion is missing. The V and J calls and the clone size are those of that table, but D and trimming were determined from the DNA. Of a few hundred thousand clones in the sample, 90% are singletons; the top ten hold 0.6%.

Sequenced material: PBMCs or T cells enriched from blood (not recorded which). This clonotype was sampled from a man between 18 and 29 years old who had recovered from COVID-19. The chain couples TRBV10-2 to TRBJ1-5; 8 bases match TRBD1. This CDR3 reads CASSADRANQPQHF. CDR3 nucleotides: TGCGCCAGCAGTGCGGACAGGGCTAATCAGCCCCAGCATTTT.